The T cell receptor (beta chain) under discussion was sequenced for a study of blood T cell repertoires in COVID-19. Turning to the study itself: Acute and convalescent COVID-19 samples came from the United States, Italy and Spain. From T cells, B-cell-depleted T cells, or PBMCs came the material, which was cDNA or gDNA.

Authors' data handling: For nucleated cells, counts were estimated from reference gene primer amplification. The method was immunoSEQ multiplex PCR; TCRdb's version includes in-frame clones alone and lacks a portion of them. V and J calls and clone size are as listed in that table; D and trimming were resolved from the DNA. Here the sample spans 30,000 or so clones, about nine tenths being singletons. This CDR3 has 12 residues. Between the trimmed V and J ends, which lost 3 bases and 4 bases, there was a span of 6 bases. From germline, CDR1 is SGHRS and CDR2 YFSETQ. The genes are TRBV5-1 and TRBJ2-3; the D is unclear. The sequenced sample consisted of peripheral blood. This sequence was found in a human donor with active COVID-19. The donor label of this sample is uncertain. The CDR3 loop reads CASSSLSDTQYF. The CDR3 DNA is TGCGCCAGCAGCTCGCTATCAGATACGCAGTATTTT.